One sample yielded the 18 T cell receptor beta chains listed below, sequenced in a study of a mutant IDH1 vaccine in newly diagnosed glioma. The protocol was immunoSEQ multiplex PCR, while the TCRdb copy is restricted to in-frame clones and leaves out a portion. The sample lists about 25,000 clones, around 73% occurring once. Their specific antigens are unknown. The time point denotes: week 11, during vaccination. Every vaccination contained 300 ug of the mutant IDH1 20-mer peptide and was paired with topical imiquimod. The sample here was PBMCs, taken from a glioma patient whose treatment included an IDH1 peptide vaccine. The origin of the receptors is a woman aged 18-29 years with glioma.

The CDR3, as DNA: TGTGCCAGCAGTGAAGTGTTTGTCAGAGGGGGCGGTCCAGAGACCCAGTACTTC. This encodes CASSEVFVRGGGPETQYF. The chain employs TRBV2 and TRBJ2-5; 7 bases are a match to TRBD1. This CDR3 contains 18 residues. CDR1 SNHLY and CDR2 FYNNEI come from the germline V gene. Germline trimming cut 1 base from V and 4 bases from J; bases unmatched to any gene: 15.

The table lists this clone with a few counts. The chain is built from TRBV19 and TRBJ1-1; D not resolved. Trimming cost V 4 bases and J 4 bases, with 13 bases left between them. CDR1 and CDR2 (germline): LNHDA, SQIVND (reference sequence). The CDR3 has 14 amino acids. CDR3 loop: CASSTILEGTEAFF. The CDR3 DNA follows: TGTGCCAGTAGTACGATCCTAGAGGGCACTGAAGCTTTCTTT. Combining the CDR3 with reference TRBV19 and TRBJ1-1 gives the whole variable domain DGGITQSPKYLFRKEGQNVTLSCEQNLNHDAMYWYRQDPGQGLRLIYYSQIVNDFQKGDIAEGYSVSREKKESFPLTVTSAQKNPTAFYLCASSTILEGTEAFFGQGTRLTVV.

The CDR3 DNA sequence: TGTGCCAGCAGCTTAGCGTACGCGGACGAGGGCTACACCTTC. Encoded protein: CASSLAYADEGYTF. The chain recombines TRBV7-2 with TRBJ1-2, with D unresolved. Germline V gives CDR1 SGHTA, CDR2 FQGNSA. The CDR3 has 14 residues. V gave up 0 bases and J gave up 8 bases, with 13 bases separating them. Full variable domain (missing parts from reference TRBV7-2 and TRBJ1-2): GAGVSQSPSNKVTEKGKDVELRCDPISGHTALYWYRQSLGQGLEFLIYFQGNSAPDKSGLPSDRFSAERTGGSVSTLTIQRTQQEDSAVYLCASSLAYADEGYTFGSGTRLTVV.

V usage is TRBV5-1 and J usage is TRBJ1-1, with a weak D call TRBD1 (6 bases). Trimming left V 4 bases short and J 6 bases short, with 16 bases between. The CDR3 covers 14 residues. Germline V lookup: CDR1 SGHRS, CDR2 YFSETQ. CDR3 nucleotide sequence: TGCGCCAGCAGCCCCTCCGGGGGGGCCTCTGAAGCTTTCTTT. Protein: CASSPSGGASEAFF.

The genes are TRBV7-9 and TRBJ1-1; D unresolved. Germline CDR1 is SEHNR and CDR2 is FQNEAQ (reference sequence). The CDR3 runs to 14 residues. V lost 5 bases and J lost 5, with 15 bases in between. The DNA of the CDR3 is TGTGCCAGCAGCCCATTGGGCATATTGACTGAAGCTTTCTTT. Translated, it gives CASSPLGILTEAFF.

This clone showed up just once. The chain links TRBV4-2 to TRBJ2-7; D is perhaps TRBD2 (5 bases). The CDR3 covers 14 residues. Germline lookup yields CDR1 LGHNA and CDR2 YNFKEQ. Trimming left V 1 base short and J 2 bases short, with 9 bases between. CDR3 amino acids: CASSQGSATYEQYF. For the CDR3, the DNA is TGTGCCAGCAGCCAAGGTAGCGCGACCTACGAGCAGTACTTC.

In nucleotides, the CDR3 is TGTGCCAGCAGACTAGCTACGGAGACGGCAAGCTATGGCTACACCTTC. As protein: CASRLATETASYGYTF. This chain links TRBV2 with TRBJ1-2; unclear D gene. The V end lost 6 bases, the J end lost 4 bases, and 21 bases lay between the germline ends. CDR1 is SNHLY and CDR2 is FYNNEI in the germline V gene. The CDR3 loop spans 16 amino acids. The whole variable domain, remainder taken from reference TRBV2 and TRBJ1-2, is EPEVTQTPSHQVTQMGQEVILRCVPISNHLYFYWYRQILGQKVEFLVSFYNNEISEKSEIFDDQFSVERPDGSNFTLKIRSTKLEDSAMYFCASRLATETASYGYTFGSGTRLTVV.

The chain recombines TRBV29-1 with TRBJ2-1, with D tentatively TRBD2 (6 bases). The CDR3 contains 14 residues. The germline V gene encodes CDR1 SQVTM and CDR2 ANQGSEA. V shed 1 base and J shed 2 bases, with 9 bases lying between them. CDR3 DNA sequence: TGCAGCGTTGAAGGGGACTCCACCTACAATGAGCAGTTCTTC. Encoded protein: CSVEGDSTYNEQFF.

The CDR3 nucleotides are TGCGCCAGCAGCCGAGACAGGTCTGGGGCCAACGTCCTGACTTTC. Its protein product is CASSRDRSGANVLTF. The V and J genes are TRBV4-3 and TRBJ2-6, with a tentative D call TRBD1 (6 bases). The germline V gene has CDR1 LGHNA and CDR2 YSLEER. The CDR3 totals 15 residues. The ends were cut back, 4 bases at V and 1 base at J, with 8 bases in the middle.

This chain uses TRBV6-5 with TRBJ2-7, with D perhaps matching TRBD2 (6 bases). Germline-derived CDR1 and CDR2 are MNHEY and SVGAGI. Trimming left V 2 bases short and J 3 bases short, with 14 bases between. The CDR3 is made up of 15 amino acids. CDR3 nucleotide sequence: TGTGCCAGCAGTTACGCCCGGGGGACTCACTACGAGCAGTACTTC. Protein product: CASSYARGTHYEQYF.

CDR3 loop: CASSLSGGPTYEQYF. Written as DNA, the CDR3 is TGTGCCAGCAGCCTTTCGGGAGGGCCCACGTACGAGCAGTACTTC. The chain carries TRBV6-6 and TRBJ2-7; 8 bases are a match to TRBD2. In germline, CDR1 is MNHNY, CDR2 SVGAGI (reference sequence). J was trimmed by 4 bases and V by 6 bases; bases with no gene match: 11. The CDR3 loop spans 15 amino acids.

The rearrangement links TRBV29-1 to TRBJ2-3; TRBD1 might be the D (5 bases). The CDR3 runs to 13 residues. The V end was cut by 3 bases, the J end by 6 bases, with 13 bases between. Germline V CDR1 and CDR2: SQVTM, ANQGSEA. CDR3 sequence (DNA): TGCAGCGTTGATGGTCAGGGCCTCGATACGCAGTATTTT. Translation: CSVDGQGLDTQYF.

The chain combines TRBV7-9 with TRBJ2-2, with D possibly being TRBD1 (5 bases). This CDR3 is built from 13 residues. Trimming removed 2 bases at V and 6 bases at J, with 7 bases between. Germline V gene lookup returns CDR1 SEHNR and CDR2 FQNEAQ (reference sequence). The CDR3 DNA reads as TGTGCCAGCAGCTTATGGGGCGCCGGGGAGCTGTTTTTT. Its translation is CASSLWGAGELFF.

This clone is medium-sized in the sample. V gene TRBV7-8 combines with J gene TRBJ2-7, with D uncertain. V was shortened by 3 bases and J by 4 bases, with 4 bases between the two germline ends. CDR3 length: 11 amino acids. Germline V gene sequence: CDR1 SGHVS, CDR2 FQNEAQ. The CDR3 sequence is CASSFAYEQYF. The CDR3, as DNA: TGTGCCAGCAGCTTCGCTTACGAGCAGTACTTC.

The V and J genes are TRBV2 and TRBJ2-1, with 11 bases aligning to TRBD2. Germline V CDR1 and CDR2: SNHLY, FYNNEI. This CDR3 has 14 residues. The junction had 7 bases not matched to a gene; V was cut back by 9 bases and J by 6 bases. The CDR3 nucleotides read TGTGCCAGTACTGGGACTAGCGGTTCCAATGAGCAGTTCTTC. Translating it yields CASTGTSGSNEQFF.

The chain links TRBV4-1 to TRBJ1-1, with D perhaps matching TRBD1 (5 bases). Trimming cost V 1 base and J 6 bases, with 15 bases left between them. Germline lookup yields CDR1 MGHRA and CDR2 YSYEKL. The CDR3 covers 15 residues. CDR3 sequence (DNA): TGCGCCAGCAGCCAAGTTCCCGGGGGTTCGGCTGAAGCTTTCTTT. Translation gives CASSQVPGGSAEAFF.

This clone was seen more than once but under ten times. The rearrangement links TRBV4-1 to TRBJ1-1; D is ambiguous. The CDR3 runs to 13 residues. The V end was cut by 3 bases, the J end by 3 bases, with 8 bases between. Germline CDR1 MGHRA, CDR2 YSYEKL. The CDR3 nucleotides are TGCGCCAGCAGCCAGCAGGCGGACACTGAAGCTTTCTTT. This encodes CASSQQADTEAFF.

CDR3 loop: CSAGAIGYTF. CDR3 nucleotides: TGCAGTGCTGGGGCGATTGGCTACACCTTC. The rearrangement uses TRBV20-1 and TRBJ1-2; maybe TRBD1 (5 bases). The CDR3 extends over 10 amino acids. Germline lookup yields CDR1 DFQATT and CDR2 SNEGSKA (reference sequence). The V end was cut by 5 bases, the J end by 7 bases, with 8 bases between.